This T cell receptor (beta chain) is from a study of blood T cell repertoires in COVID-19. About the study: Acute-phase and convalescent COVID-19 samples originated in the United States, Italy and Spain.

Trimming removed 1 base from V and 1 base from J, with 7 bases in between. CDR1 and CDR2 from the germline V gene are SSHAT and FNYEAQ (reference sequence). The CDR3 runs 15 residues. Only in-frame clones appear in the TCRdb table, and some are missing; sequencing was by immunoSEQ multiplex PCR. Of some 86,000 clones listed, approximately 83% were seen once; the top ten hold approximately 31%. This TCR was sampled from a woman older than 75 with active or convalescent COVID-19. The sequenced material came from peripheral blood. The V gene is TRBV7-7, the J gene TRBJ2-2; D ambiguous. CDR3: CASSLGSGNTGELFF. The CDR3 DNA sequence: TGTGCCAGCAGCTTAGGGTCGGGGAACACCGGGGAGCTGTTTTTT.